The T cell receptor (beta chain) described here comes from a study of cytomegalovirus exposure and HLA in healthy donors. Germline values: CDR1 LNHDA, CDR2 SQIVND (reference sequence). The CDR3 runs to 15 residues. The V segment lost 5 bases and the J segment 7 bases; nucleotides outside the gene matches: 10. Although they were nominally healthy when sampled, donors likely had unrecorded immune exposures. Primers included in the PCR were 60 Vbeta and 13 Jbeta primers. Assay: immunoSEQ multiplex PCR; the TCRdb copy retains only in-frame clones and omits some. The table lists fewer than 150,000 clones, approximately 83% of them singletons.

Sequences were obtained from PBMCs. J is TRBJ2-1 and V is TRBV19; 8 nucleotides align to TRBD2. This clonotype was obtained from a man aged 40-49 years in good health and CMV-seropositive. CDR3 residues: CASSRRAGAGNEQFF. CDR3 in DNA: TGTGCCAGTAGTCGCCGAGCGGGAGCTGGAAATGAGCAGTTCTTC.